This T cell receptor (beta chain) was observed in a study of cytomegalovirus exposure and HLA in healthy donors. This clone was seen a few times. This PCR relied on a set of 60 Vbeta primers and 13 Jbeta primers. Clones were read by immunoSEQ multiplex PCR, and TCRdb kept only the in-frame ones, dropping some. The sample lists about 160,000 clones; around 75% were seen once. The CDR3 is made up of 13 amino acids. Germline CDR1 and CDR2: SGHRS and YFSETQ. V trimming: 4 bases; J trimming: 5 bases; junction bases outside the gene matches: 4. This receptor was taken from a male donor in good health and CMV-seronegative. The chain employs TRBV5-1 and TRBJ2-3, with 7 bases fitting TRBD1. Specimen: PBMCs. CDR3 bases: TGCGCCAGCAGCCGCACAGGGGAAGATACGCAGTATTTT. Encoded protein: CASSRTGEDTQYF.